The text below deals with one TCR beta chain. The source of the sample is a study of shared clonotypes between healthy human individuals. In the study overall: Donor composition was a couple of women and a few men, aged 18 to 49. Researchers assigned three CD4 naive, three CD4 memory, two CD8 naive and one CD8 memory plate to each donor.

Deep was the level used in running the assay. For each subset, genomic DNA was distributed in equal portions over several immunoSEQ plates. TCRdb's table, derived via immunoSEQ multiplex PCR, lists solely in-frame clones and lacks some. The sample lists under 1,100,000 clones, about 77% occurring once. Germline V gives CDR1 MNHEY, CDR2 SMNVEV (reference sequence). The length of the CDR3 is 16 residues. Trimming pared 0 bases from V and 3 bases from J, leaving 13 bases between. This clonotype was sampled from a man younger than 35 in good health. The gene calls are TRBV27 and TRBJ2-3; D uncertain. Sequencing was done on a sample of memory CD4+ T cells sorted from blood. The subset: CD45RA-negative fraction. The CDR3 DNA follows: TGTGCCAGCAGTTTATCGATAAGCTTGGAAACAGATACGCAGTATTTT. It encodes CASSLSISLETDTQYF.